Listed below are T cell receptor beta chains from one sample, sequenced in a study of patients and donors after allogeneic stem cell transplantation. One entry per CDR3 protein, called by TCRdb with MiXCR from the RT-PCR reads. Of some 200,000 distinct CDR3 sequences in the sample, less than 45% were seen once. Sequencing was carried out using blood, either unsorted or a sorted T cell fraction (not recorded which). The receptors derive from a human donor who was either an allogeneic HSCT recipient or a stem cell or donor lymphocyte infusion donor (not recorded which). It is not recorded whose cells these are; they may come from a transplant donor. CDR3s include the opening cysteine and the closing phenylalanine or tryptophan. Each record gives: clone size, J gene, V gene, D gene, CDR3 protein, CDR3 DNA. A D gene is named only where the DNA matches it firmly. Only part of the rows carry a size: once, few, many, or a class if the clone is expanded.

clone size: -; J gene: TRBJ1-1; V gene: TRBV9; D gene: -; CDR3 protein: CASSVAQQGTEAFF; CDR3 DNA: TGTGCCAGCAGCGTAGCCCAGCAGGGGACTGAAGCTTTCTTT
clone size: -; J gene: TRBJ2-7; V gene: TRBV4-1; D gene: TRBD2; CDR3 protein: CAGGEGDGEQYF; CDR3 DNA: TGCGCCGGGGGGGAAGGGGACGGCGAGCAGTACTTC
clone size: -; J gene: TRBJ2-4; V gene: TRBV28; D gene: -; CDR3 protein: CATLGPENIQYF; CDR3 DNA: TGTGCTACCCTGGGCCCAGAAAACATTCAGTACTTC
clone size: few; J gene: TRBJ2-7; V gene: TRBV5-1; D gene: -; CDR3 protein: CASSLYAYEQYF; CDR3 DNA: TGCGCCAGCAGCTTGTACGCCTACGAGCAGTACTTC
clone size: -; J gene: TRBJ1-6; V gene: TRBV15; D gene: TRBD1; CDR3 protein: CATGVQGNSPLHF; CDR3 DNA: TGTGCCACAGGTGTACAGGGGAATTCACCCCTCCACTTT
clone size: few; J gene: TRBJ1-5; V gene: TRBV27; D gene: -; CDR3 protein: CASSFGQFSNQPQHF; CDR3 DNA: TGTGCCAGCAGTTTCGGACAGTTTAGCAATCAGCCCCAGCATTTT
clone size: -; J gene: TRBJ1-4; V gene: TRBV6-6; D gene: TRBD1; CDR3 protein: CASQSGGTNEKLFF; CDR3 DNA: TGTGCCAGCCAATCAGGGGGTACTAATGAAAAACTGTTTTTT
clone size: -; J gene: TRBJ2-2; V gene: TRBV6-5; D gene: TRBD1; CDR3 protein: CASSRDRFGGELFF; CDR3 DNA: TGTGCCAGCAGCCGGGACAGGTTTGGAGGGGAGCTGTTTTTT
clone size: few; J gene: TRBJ1-2; V gene: TRBV28; D gene: TRBD1; CDR3 protein: CASLGQINYGYTF; CDR3 DNA: TGTGCCAGCTTGGGACAGATTAACTATGGCTACACCTTC
clone size: -; J gene: TRBJ1-6; V gene: TRBV10-3; D gene: -; CDR3 protein: CAISESPQNPNSPLHF; CDR3 DNA: TGTGCCATCAGTGAGTCCCCGCAAAACCCCAATTCACCCCTCCACTTT
clone size: once; J gene: TRBJ1-3; V gene: TRBV4-3; D gene: -; CDR3 protein: CASSQGSRAPGNTIYF; CDR3 DNA: TGCGCCAGCAGCCAAGGGAGCAGAGCACCTGGAAACACCATATATTTT
clone size: -; J gene: TRBJ2-7; V gene: TRBV3-1; D gene: -; CDR3 protein: CASSRESGSTDF; CDR3 DNA: TGTGCCAGCAGCCGGGAATCGGGCTCTACGGACTTC
clone size: few; J gene: TRBJ2-3; V gene: TRBV7-9; D gene: -; CDR3 protein: CASRPFPGQSPDTQYF; CDR3 DNA: TGTGCCAGCAGGCCCTTCCCGGGACAATCCCCAGATACGCAGTATTTT
clone size: few; J gene: TRBJ1-2; V gene: TRBV7-2; D gene: -; CDR3 protein: CASSPTTFYGYTF; CDR3 DNA: TGTGCCAGCAGTCCCACTACCTTCTATGGCTACACCTTC
clone size: once; J gene: TRBJ2-3; V gene: TRBV7-8; D gene: -; CDR3 protein: CASSLGPDTTDTQYF; CDR3 DNA: TGTGCCAGCAGCTTAGGTCCAGATACCACAGATACGCAGTATTTT
clone size: -; J gene: TRBJ2-4; V gene: TRBV29-1; D gene: -; CDR3 protein: CSVEDNRKNIQYF; CDR3 DNA: TGCAGCGTTGAAGATAACCGGAAAAACATTCAGTACTTC
clone size: -; J gene: TRBJ2-3; V gene: TRBV21-1; D gene: -; CDR3 protein: CASGAGCAPYTDTQYF; CDR3 DNA: TGTGCCAGCGGAGCGGGATGTGCACCGTACACAGATACGCAGTATTTT
clone size: -; J gene: TRBJ2-1; V gene: TRBV6-5; D gene: TRBD1; CDR3 protein: CASSYSGQGHNEQFF; CDR3 DNA: TGTGCCAGCAGTTACTCGGGACAGGGACACAATGAGCAGTTCTTC
clone size: few; J gene: TRBJ1-5; V gene: TRBV28; D gene: -; CDR3 protein: CASSLLGKKPQHF; CDR3 DNA: TGTGCCAGCAGTTTACTGGGTAAGAAGCCCCAGCATTTT
clone size: -; J gene: TRBJ2-7; V gene: TRBV3-1; D gene: -; CDR3 protein: CASSQASPGEQYF; CDR3 DNA: TGTGCCAGCAGCCAAGCATCCCCCGGGGAGCAGTACTTC
clone size: -; J gene: TRBJ1-5; V gene: TRBV12-3/TRBV12-4; D gene: TRBD1; CDR3 protein: CASSRQGGGNSNQPQHF; CDR3 DNA: TGTGCCAGCAGTAGACAGGGTGGGGGAAATAGCAATCAGCCCCAGCATTTT
clone size: -; J gene: TRBJ2-2; V gene: TRBV11-1; D gene: -; CDR3 protein: CASSLRVADTGELFF; CDR3 DNA: TGTGCCAGCAGCTTAAGGGTCGCGGACACCGGGGAGCTGTTTTTT
clone size: -; J gene: TRBJ1-1; V gene: TRBV14; D gene: -; CDR3 protein: CASSLTGANTEAFF; CDR3 DNA: TGTGCCAGCAGCCTTACCGGGGCGAACACTGAAGCTTTCTTT
clone size: -; J gene: TRBJ1-6; V gene: TRBV28; D gene: -; CDR3 protein: CASSLWGTYNSPLHF; CDR3 DNA: TGTGCCAGCAGTTTATGGGGGACATATAATTCACCCCTCCACTTT
clone size: few; J gene: TRBJ1-3; V gene: TRBV12-3/TRBV12-4; D gene: TRBD1; CDR3 protein: CASSDSTGPFGNTIYF; CDR3 DNA: TGTGCCAGCAGTGACTCGACAGGGCCATTTGGAAACACCATATATTTT
clone size: few; J gene: TRBJ1-1; V gene: TRBV5-1; D gene: -; CDR3 protein: CASSFRPRDTEAFF; CDR3 DNA: TGCGCCAGCAGCTTTCGTCCGAGGGACACTGAAGCTTTCTTT